This is a list of T cell receptor beta chains from one sample in a study of Ad26.COV2.S vaccination and SARS-CoV-2 variants. TCRdb's table, derived via immunoSEQ multiplex PCR, lists solely in-frame clones and lacks some. In the table there are 300,000 to 400,000 clones, around 87% of which are singletons. Sequencing used peripheral blood, obtained in a trial of Ad26.COV2.S vaccine versus placebo. The receptors were sampled from a person aged 18-60 years who received the Ad26.COV2.S COVID-19 vaccine or a placebo. Both conserved end residues are part of each CDR3. A D gene is named only where the DNA matches it firmly. The size field is filled for only some rows; it gives once, few, many or a size class.

V: TRBV6-5; J: TRBJ2-7; D: .; size: .; DNA: TGTGCCAGCAGTTACTCGCAGGGCCAGCAGTACTTC; CDR3: CASSYSQGQQYF
V: TRBV15; J: TRBJ1-4; D: TRBD1; size: .; DNA: TGTGCCACCAGCAGGTCCGGGACAGGGATTGGTGAAAAACTGTTTTTT; CDR3: CATSRSGTGIGEKLFF
V: TRBV18; J: TRBJ1-3; D: TRBD1; size: .; DNA: TGTGCCAGCTCTCCACAGGGGGCCGACACCATATATTTT; CDR3: CASSPQGADTIYF
V: TRBV19; J: TRBJ1-2; D: .; size: .; DNA: TGTGCCAGTAGTTGGAGTAATGTGCGCGGCTACACCTTC; CDR3: CASSWSNVRGYTF
V: TRBV12-3/TRBV12-4; J: TRBJ2-5; D: .; size: .; DNA: TGTGCCAGCCGCCCTCTGAGGGGAGAGACCCAGTACTTC; CDR3: CASRPLRGETQYF
V: TRBV5-6; J: TRBJ1-1; D: .; size: .; DNA: TGTGCCAGCAGCTCCTTTCGACAGTTTGGCACTGAAGCTTTCTTT; CDR3: CASSSFRQFGTEAFF
V: TRBV27; J: TRBJ1-1; D: .; size: .; DNA: TGTGCCAGCAGTTTCGGAGGAATCGGCACTGAAGCTTTCTTT; CDR3: CASSFGGIGTEAFF
V: TRBV5-5; J: TRBJ1-4; D: .; size: .; DNA: TGTGCCAGCAGCTTAAACGGACAGTTTGGTGGCAAACTGTTTTTT; CDR3: CASSLNGQFGGKLFF
V: TRBV30; J: TRBJ2-7; D: TRBD2; size: .; DNA: TGTGCCTGGAACAAGAGGTCGGGACTAGCGGGGGGGTCCTACGAGCAGTACTTC; CDR3: CAWNKRSGLAGGSYEQYF
V: TRBV5-1; J: TRBJ1-4; D: .; size: .; DNA: TGCGCCAGCGCGTCTTTGACTAATGAAAAACTGTTTTTT; CDR3: CASASLTNEKLFF
V: TRBV4-2; J: TRBJ2-5; D: TRBD2; size: .; DNA: TGTGCCAGCAGCCATGACGGGGGAGCGGGGGGGTTAGAGACCCAGTACTTC; CDR3: CASSHDGGAGGLETQYF
V: TRBV24-1; J: TRBJ1-5; D: .; size: .; DNA: TGTGCCACCAGTGCCCGGACGGAGGATAGCAATCAGCCCCAGCATTTT; CDR3: CATSARTEDSNQPQHF
V: TRBV7-2; J: TRBJ2-1; D: .; size: .; DNA: TGTGCCAGCAACCAGATGAGCTCCTACAATGAGCAGTTCTTC; CDR3: CASNQMSSYNEQFF
V: TRBV12-5; J: TRBJ2-5; D: .; size: .; DNA: TGTGCTAGTGGGCAGGACCAAGAGACCCAGTACTTC; CDR3: CASGQDQETQYF
V: TRBV19; J: TRBJ2-7; D: .; size: .; DNA: TGTGCCAGTAGTATGAGGGGGGACAAACCGGTCCGATACGAGCAGTACTTC; CDR3: CASSMRGDKPVRYEQYF
V: TRBV10-3; J: TRBJ1-2; D: .; size: .; DNA: TGTGCCATCCGATATGGGGGCGGGTATGGCTACACCTTC; CDR3: CAIRYGGGYGYTF
V: TRBV30; J: TRBJ2-2; D: TRBD2; size: .; DNA: TGTGCCTGGAACGGGGGGGCTGGCACCGGGGAGCTGTTTTTT; CDR3: CAWNGGAGTGELFF
V: TRBV7-9; J: TRBJ2-2; D: .; size: .; DNA: TGTGCCAGCAGCAATTCTACCGGTACCGGGGAGCTGTTTTTT; CDR3: CASSNSTGTGELFF
V: TRBV10-3; J: TRBJ2-5; D: .; size: .; DNA: TGTGCCATCACCCGGGACTTACAAGAGACCCAGTACTTC; CDR3: CAITRDLQETQYF
V: TRBV24-1; J: TRBJ2-3; D: TRBD2; size: .; DNA: TGTGCCACCAGTGACCCAGCGGGGGCGATCACAGATACGCAGTATTTT; CDR3: CATSDPAGAITDTQYF
V: TRBV10-3; J: TRBJ1-1; D: .; size: few; DNA: TGTGCCATCAAGGGCGAGGCGGGTGGTGGGGTTGTTGAAGCTTTCTTT; CDR3: CAIKGEAGGGVVEAFF
V: TRBV18; J: TRBJ1-4; D: .; size: few; DNA: TGTGCCAGCTCACCTAAGGCAGATGAAAAACTGTTTTTT; CDR3: CASSPKADEKLFF
V: TRBV5-1; J: TRBJ2-1; D: .; size: few; DNA: TGCGCCAGCAGCTTGGTAGAAAGAGGGGTAAATGAGCAGTTCTTC; CDR3: CASSLVERGVNEQFF
V: TRBV3-1/TRBV3-2; J: TRBJ1-6; D: TRBD1; size: .; DNA: TGTGCCAGCAGCCAAGCCCGGGACAGGGCCTATAATTCACCCCTCCACTTT; CDR3: CASSQARDRAYNSPLHF
V: TRBV5-6; J: TRBJ1-2; D: .; size: .; DNA: TGTGCCAGCAGCTTAGGTGCCTATGGCTACACCTTC; CDR3: CASSLGAYGYTF
V: TRBV29-1; J: TRBJ1-2; D: .; size: .; DNA: TGCAGCGTTGAGTCAGGGGCTAACTATGGCTACACCTTC; CDR3: CSVESGANYGYTF
V: TRBV10-2; J: TRBJ1-2; D: TRBD1; size: .; DNA: TGCGCCAGCGTGGGTAAAAAAGACGGGACAGCGGGTGGCTACACCTTC; CDR3: CASVGKKDGTAGGYTF
V: TRBV7-3; J: TRBJ2-5; D: .; size: .; DNA: TGTGCCAGCAGCCCCCAAGGGTCCCAAGAGACCCAGTACTTC; CDR3: CASSPQGSQETQYF